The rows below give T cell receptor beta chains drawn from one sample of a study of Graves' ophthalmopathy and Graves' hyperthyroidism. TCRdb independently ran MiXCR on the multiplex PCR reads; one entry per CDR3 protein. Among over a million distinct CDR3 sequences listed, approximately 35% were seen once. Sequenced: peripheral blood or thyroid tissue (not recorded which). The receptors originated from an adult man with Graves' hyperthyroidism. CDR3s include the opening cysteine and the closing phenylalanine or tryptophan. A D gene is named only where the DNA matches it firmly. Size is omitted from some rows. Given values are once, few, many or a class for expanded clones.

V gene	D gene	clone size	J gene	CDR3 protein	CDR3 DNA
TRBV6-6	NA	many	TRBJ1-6	CASSFPGNSPLHF	TGTGCCAGCAGTTTTCCGGGGAATTCACCCCTCCACTTT
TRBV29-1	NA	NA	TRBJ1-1	CSFKTGSTTEAFF	TGCAGCTTCAAAACAGGGTCGACTACTGAAGCTTTCTTT
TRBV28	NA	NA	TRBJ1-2	CASSRKTRAPDGYTF	TGTGCCAGCAGCCGCAAAACCCGGGCACCCGACGGCTACACCTTC
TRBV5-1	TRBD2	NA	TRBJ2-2	CASSFRGSYAGDTGELFF	TGCGCCAGCAGCTTTCGCGGGAGTTACGCGGGCGACACCGGGGAGCTGTTTTTT
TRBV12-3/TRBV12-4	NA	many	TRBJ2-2	CASSPRQAANTGELFF	TGTGCCAGCAGTCCCAGACAGGCCGCGAACACCGGGGAGCTGTTTTTT
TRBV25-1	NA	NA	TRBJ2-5	CASTPGSWGETQYF	TGTGCCAGCACCCCCGGGAGCTGGGGGGAGACCCAGTACTTC
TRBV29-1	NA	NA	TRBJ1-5	CSYSGWGDQPQHF	TGCAGTTATTCCGGTTGGGGGGATCAGCCCCAGCATTTT
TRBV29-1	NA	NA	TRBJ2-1	CSGDGDYNEQFF	TGCAGCGGGGACGGTGATTACAATGAGCAGTTCTTC
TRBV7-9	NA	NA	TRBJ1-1	CASEGVFQEAFF	TGTGCCAGCGAGGGGGTATTTCAAGAAGCTTTCTTT
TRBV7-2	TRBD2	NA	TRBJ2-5	CASSLALAGVGEQTQYF	TGTGCCAGCAGCTTAGCACTAGCGGGAGTGGGGGAGCAGACCCAGTACTTC
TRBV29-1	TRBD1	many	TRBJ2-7	CSVPGQGDYEQYF	TGCAGCGTCCCGGGACAGGGCGACTACGAGCAGTACTTC
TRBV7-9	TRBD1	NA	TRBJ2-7	CASSQLRDSTYEQYF	TGCGCCAGCAGCCAGCTCCGGGACAGCACCTACGAGCAGTACTTC
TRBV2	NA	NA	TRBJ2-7	CASSDTILQGREQYF	TGTGCCAGCAGTGACACGATACTACAGGGCCGGGAGCAGTACTTC
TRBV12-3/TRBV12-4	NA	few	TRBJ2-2	CASSPHPAGNTGELFF	TGTGCCAGCAGTCCCCACCCGGCAGGGAACACCGGGGAGCTGTTTTTT
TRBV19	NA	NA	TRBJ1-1	CASRGIRNSEAFF	TGTGCCAGTAGGGGTATCCGAAACTCTGAAGCTTTCTTT
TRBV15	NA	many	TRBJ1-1	CATSFYRGEAFF	TGTGCCACCAGCTTCTATAGGGGTGAGGCTTTCTTT
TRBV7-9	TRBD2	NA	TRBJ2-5	CASRLALQETQYF	TGTGCCAGCAGACTAGCGCTCCAAGAGACCCAGTACTTC
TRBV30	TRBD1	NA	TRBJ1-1	CAWSPSTGAYTEAFF	TGTGCCTGGAGTCCTTCTACAGGGGCATATACTGAAGCTTTCTTT
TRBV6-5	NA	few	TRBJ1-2	CASSYSSTGALGYTF	TGTGCCAGCAGTTACTCGAGTACGGGGGCGTTAGGCTACACCTTC
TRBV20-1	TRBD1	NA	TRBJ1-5	CSARRDRGYYSNQPQHF	TGCAGTGCTAGACGGGACAGGGGTTACTATAGCAATCAGCCCCAGCATTTT
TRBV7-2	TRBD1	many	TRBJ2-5	CASSLGQGLETQYF	TGTGCCAGCAGCTTGGGACAGGGGCTTGAGACCCAGTACTTC
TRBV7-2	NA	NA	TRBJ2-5	CASSPARWQETQYF	TGTGCCAGCAGCCCGGCCCGATGGCAAGAGACCCAGTACTTC
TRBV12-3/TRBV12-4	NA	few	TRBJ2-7	CASTPGGGEQYF	TGTGCCAGCACCCCTGGGGGCGGTGAGCAGTACTTC
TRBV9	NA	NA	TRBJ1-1	CASSVGGMEAFF	TGTGCCAGCAGCGTAGGGGGCATGGAGGCTTTCTTT
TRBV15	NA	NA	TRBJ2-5	CATSRKGGDTWETQYF	TGTGCCACCAGCAGAAAAGGAGGGGACACCTGGGAGACCCAGTACTTC
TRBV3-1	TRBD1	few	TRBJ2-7	CASSQWDRTYEQYF	TGTGCCAGCAGCCAGTGGGACAGGACTTACGAGCAGTACTTC
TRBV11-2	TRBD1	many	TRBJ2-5	CASRVNRGKTQYF	TGTGCCAGCAGAGTGAACAGGGGAAAGACCCAGTACTTC
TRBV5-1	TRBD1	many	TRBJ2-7	CASSKPGRTGTYEQYF	TGCGCCAGCAGCAAGCCGGGCCGGACAGGGACCTACGAGCAGTACTTC
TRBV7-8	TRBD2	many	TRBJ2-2	CASSLVQAGGTGELFF	TGTGCCAGCAGCTTAGTGCAAGCGGGGGGCACCGGGGAGCTGTTTTTT
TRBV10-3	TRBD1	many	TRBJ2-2	CAISYRGGDTGELFF	TGTGCCATCAGTTACAGGGGTGGAGACACCGGGGAGCTGTTTTTT
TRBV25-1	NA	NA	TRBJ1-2	CASSEGRLEAF	TGTGCCAGCAGTGAAGGACGCCTTGAAGCTTTC
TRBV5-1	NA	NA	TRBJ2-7	CASSLDALVLGTYEQYF	TGCGCCAGCAGCTTGGACGCTCTAGTACTGGGTACCTACGAGCAGTACTTC
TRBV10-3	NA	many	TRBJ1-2	CATRTDGTNYGYTF	TGTGCCACCAGGACGGACGGAACAAACTATGGCTACACCTTC
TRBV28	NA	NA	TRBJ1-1	CASSPHGEVVPTTEAFF	TGTGCCAGCAGTCCTCACGGGGAGGTCGTACCGACCACTGAAGCTTTCTTT
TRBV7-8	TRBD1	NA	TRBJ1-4	CASSLWTGLNEKLFF	TGTGCCAGCAGCTTATGGACAGGGCTTAATGAAAAACTGTTTTTT
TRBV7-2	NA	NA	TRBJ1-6	CASSFSPLHF	TGTGCCAGCAGCTTTTCCCCGCTCCACTTT
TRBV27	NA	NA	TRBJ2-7	CGTIYEQYF	TGTGGGACCATCTACGAGCAGTACTTC
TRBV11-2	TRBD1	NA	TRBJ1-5	CASSVVGTGEQPQHF	TGTGCCAGCAGCGTCGTGGGGACAGGCGAGCAGCCCCAGCATTTT
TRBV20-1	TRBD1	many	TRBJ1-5	CSVRQGDHQPQHF	TGCAGTGTAAGACAGGGGGATCATCAGCCCCAGCATTTT
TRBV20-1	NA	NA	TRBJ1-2	CSADDAGGNYGYTF	TGCAGTGCTGACGACGCTGGTGGAAACTATGGCTACACCTTC
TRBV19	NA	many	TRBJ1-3	CASSIQGPGNTIYF	TGTGCCAGTAGTATACAGGGCCCTGGAAACACCATATATTTT
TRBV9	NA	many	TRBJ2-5	CASSVRTSPETQYF	TGTGCCAGCAGCGTACGCACATCACCAGAGACCCAGTACTTC
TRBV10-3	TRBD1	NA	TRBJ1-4	CATREDRGAEKLFF	TGTGCCACCAGAGAAGACAGGGGAGCTGAAAAACTGTTTTTT
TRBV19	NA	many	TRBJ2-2	CASSEEDVTGELFF	TGTGCCAGTAGTGAAGAGGATGTGACCGGGGAGCTGTTTTTT